The clone carrying this T cell receptor (beta chain) has a handful of counts. Its matching antigen is unknown. The CDR3 covers 13 residues. CDR1 and CDR2 from the germline V gene are SQVTM and ANQGSEA. V lost 4 bases and J 5 bases, leaving 14 bases between the germline ends. Primed by a sample-barcoded 5' primer and a J-beta primer mix, a second PCR proceeded for about 6 to 11 cycles. TCRdb fed the 5' RACE reads into MiXCR, producing one record per CDR3 protein. The sample includes more than 1,000,000 distinct CDR3 sequences, roughly 24% of them seen just once. This record comes from a study of blood T cells in healthy people across ages. The study, taken as a whole, reports: Naive CD4+ cell counts and diversity both ran higher in long-lived than in aged donors.

The same data also contributed to another study, on T cells of mothers and their children. That work adds: The yield was over 8.5 million TCR beta CDR3 reads from each mother and a few million from each child. Comparable shaping of TCR recombination output by thymic selection was observed in related and unrelated pairs.

This rearrangement joins TRBV29-1 to TRBJ2-5; D possibly corresponds to TRBD2 (6 bases). This TCR derives from a girl between 2 and 10 years old in good health. Material for sequencing was blood. The CDR3 DNA sequence: TGCAGCGTTGGACTAGTTGCTTCGGAGACCCAGTACTTC. The encoded protein is CSVGLVASETQYF.